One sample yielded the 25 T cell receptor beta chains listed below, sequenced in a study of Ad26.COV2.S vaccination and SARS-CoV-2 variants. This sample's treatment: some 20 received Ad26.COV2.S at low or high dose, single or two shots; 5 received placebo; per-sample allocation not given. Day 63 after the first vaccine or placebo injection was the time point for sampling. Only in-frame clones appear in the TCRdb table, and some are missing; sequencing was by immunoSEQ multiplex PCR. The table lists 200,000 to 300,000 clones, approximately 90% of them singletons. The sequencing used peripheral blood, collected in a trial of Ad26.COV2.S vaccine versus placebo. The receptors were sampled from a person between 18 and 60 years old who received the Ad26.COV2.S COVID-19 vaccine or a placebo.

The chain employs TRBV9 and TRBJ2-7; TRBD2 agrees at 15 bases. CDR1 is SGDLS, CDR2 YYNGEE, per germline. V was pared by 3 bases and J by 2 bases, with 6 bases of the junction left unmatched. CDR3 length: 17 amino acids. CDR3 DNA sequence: TGTGCCAGCAGCGCGGGACTAGCGGGAGGTCCCCCCTACGAGCAGTACTTC. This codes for CASSAGLAGGPPYEQYF.

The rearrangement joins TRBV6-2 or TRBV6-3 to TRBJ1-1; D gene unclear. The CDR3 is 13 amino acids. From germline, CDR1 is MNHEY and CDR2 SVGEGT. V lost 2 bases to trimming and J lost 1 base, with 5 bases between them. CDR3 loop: CASSYVKNTEAFF. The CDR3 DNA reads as TGTGCCAGCAGTTACGTCAAGAACACTGAAGCTTTCTTT.

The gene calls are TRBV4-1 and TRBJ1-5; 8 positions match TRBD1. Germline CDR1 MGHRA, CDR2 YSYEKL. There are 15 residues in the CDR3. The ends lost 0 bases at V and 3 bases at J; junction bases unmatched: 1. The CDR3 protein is CASSQEDRANQPQHF. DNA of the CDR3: TGCGCCAGCAGCCAAGAGGACAGGGCCAATCAGCCCCAGCATTTT.

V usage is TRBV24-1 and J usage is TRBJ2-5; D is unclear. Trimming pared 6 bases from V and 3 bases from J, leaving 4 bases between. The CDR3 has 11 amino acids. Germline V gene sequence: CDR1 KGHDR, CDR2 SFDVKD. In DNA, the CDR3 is TGTGCCACCAGTTTGGAAGAGACCCAGTACTTC. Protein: CATSLEETQYF.

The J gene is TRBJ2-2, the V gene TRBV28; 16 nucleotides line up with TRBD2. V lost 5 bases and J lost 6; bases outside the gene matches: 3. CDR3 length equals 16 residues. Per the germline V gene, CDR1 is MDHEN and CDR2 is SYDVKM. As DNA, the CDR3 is TGTGCCAGCAGTCTGGGACTAGCGGGGGGGCCCGGGGAGCTGTTTTTT. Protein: CASSLGLAGGPGELFF. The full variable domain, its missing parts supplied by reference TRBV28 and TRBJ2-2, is DVKVTQSSRYLVKRTGEKVFLECVQDMDHENMFWYRQDPGLGLRLIYFSYDVKMKEKGDIPEGYSVSREKKERFSLILESASTNQTSMYLCASSLGLAGGPGELFFGEGSRLTVL.

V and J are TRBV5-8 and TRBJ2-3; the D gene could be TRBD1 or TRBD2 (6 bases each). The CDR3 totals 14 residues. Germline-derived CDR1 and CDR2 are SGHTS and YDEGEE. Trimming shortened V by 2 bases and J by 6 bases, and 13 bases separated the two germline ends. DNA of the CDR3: TGTGCCAGCAGCTTCGGGGGCGGGGCGGATACGCAGTATTTT. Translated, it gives CASSFGGGADTQYF.

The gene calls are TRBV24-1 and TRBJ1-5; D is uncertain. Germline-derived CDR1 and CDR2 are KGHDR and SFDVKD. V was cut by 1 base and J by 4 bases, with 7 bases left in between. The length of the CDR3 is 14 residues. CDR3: CATSDFSTNQPQHF. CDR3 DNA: TGTGCCACCAGTGATTTTAGCACGAATCAGCCCCAGCATTTT.

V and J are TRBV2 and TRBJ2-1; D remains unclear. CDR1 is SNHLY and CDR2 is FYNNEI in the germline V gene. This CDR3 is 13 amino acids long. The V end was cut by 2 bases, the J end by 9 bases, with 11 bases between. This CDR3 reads CASSENLSLEQFF. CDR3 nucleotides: TGTGCCAGCAGTGAAAATTTGTCGCTTGAGCAGTTCTTC.

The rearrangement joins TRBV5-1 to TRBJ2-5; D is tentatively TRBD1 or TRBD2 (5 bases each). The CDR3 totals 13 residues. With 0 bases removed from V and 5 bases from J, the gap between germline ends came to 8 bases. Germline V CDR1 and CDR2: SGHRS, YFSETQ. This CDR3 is CASSLGGDETQYF. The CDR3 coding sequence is TGCGCCAGCAGCTTGGGTGGGGACGAGACCCAGTACTTC.

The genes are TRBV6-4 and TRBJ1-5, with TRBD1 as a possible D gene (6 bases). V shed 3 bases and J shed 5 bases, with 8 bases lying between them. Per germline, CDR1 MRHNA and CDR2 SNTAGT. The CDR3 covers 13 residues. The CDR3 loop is CASSEGGYQPQHF. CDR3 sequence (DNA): TGTGCCAGCAGTGAAGGGGGTTATCAGCCCCAGCATTTT.

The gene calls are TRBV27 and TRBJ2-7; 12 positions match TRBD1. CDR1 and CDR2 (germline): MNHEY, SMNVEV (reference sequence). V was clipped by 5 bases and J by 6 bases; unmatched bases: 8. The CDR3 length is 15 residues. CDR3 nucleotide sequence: TGTGCCAGCAGTGCCGGAGGGGACAGGGGGCTCGAGCAGTACTTC. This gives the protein CASSAGGDRGLEQYF.

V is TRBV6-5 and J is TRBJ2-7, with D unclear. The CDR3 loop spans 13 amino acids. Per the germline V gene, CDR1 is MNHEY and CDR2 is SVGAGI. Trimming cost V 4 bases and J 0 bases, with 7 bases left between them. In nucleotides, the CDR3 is TGTGCCAGCAGTTTGTCGCGCTCCTACGAGCAGTACTTC. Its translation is CASSLSRSYEQYF.

For the CDR3, the DNA is TGTGCCAGCAGTTTACCTAACACTGAAGCTTTCTTT. Its translation: CASSLPNTEAFF. The V gene is TRBV27, the J gene TRBJ1-1; D remains unclear. This CDR3 spans 12 amino acids. Trimming removed 2 bases from V and 2 bases from J, with 3 bases in between. Germline lookup yields CDR1 MNHEY and CDR2 SMNVEV (reference sequence).

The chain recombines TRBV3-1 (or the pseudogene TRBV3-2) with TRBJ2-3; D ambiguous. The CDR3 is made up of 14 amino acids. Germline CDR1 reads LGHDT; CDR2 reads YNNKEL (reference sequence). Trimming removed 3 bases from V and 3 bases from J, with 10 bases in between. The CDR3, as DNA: TGTGCCAGCAGCCACGCAGGTCCGACAGATACGCAGTATTTT. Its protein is CASSHAGPTDTQYF.

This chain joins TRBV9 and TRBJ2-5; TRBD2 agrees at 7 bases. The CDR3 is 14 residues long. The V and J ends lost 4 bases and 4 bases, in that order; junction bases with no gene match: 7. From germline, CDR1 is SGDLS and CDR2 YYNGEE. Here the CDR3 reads CASSPGVAGETQYF. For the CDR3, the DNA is TGTGCCAGCAGCCCGGGAGTAGCGGGAGAGACCCAGTACTTC. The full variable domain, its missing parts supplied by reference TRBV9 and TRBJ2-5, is DSGVTQTPKHLITATGQRVTLRCSPRSGDLSVYWYQQSLDQGLQFLIQYYNGEERAKGNILERFSAQQFPDLHSELNLSSLELGDSALYFCASSPGVAGETQYFGPGTRLLVL.

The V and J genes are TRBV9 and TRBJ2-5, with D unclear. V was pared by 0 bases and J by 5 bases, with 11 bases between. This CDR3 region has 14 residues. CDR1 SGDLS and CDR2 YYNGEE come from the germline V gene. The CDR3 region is CASSVDQGWETQYF. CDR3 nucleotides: TGTGCCAGCAGCGTAGATCAAGGGTGGGAGACCCAGTACTTC.

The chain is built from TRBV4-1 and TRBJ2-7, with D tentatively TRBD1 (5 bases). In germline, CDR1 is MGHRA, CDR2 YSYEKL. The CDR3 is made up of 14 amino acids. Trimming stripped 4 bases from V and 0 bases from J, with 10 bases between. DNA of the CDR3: TGCGCCAGCAGCCTATCTGACAGCTCCTACGAGCAGTACTTC. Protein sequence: CASSLSDSSYEQYF.

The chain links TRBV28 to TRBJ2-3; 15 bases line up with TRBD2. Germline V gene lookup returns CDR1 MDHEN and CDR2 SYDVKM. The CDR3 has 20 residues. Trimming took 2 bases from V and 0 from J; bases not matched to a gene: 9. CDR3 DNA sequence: TGTGCCAGCAGTTTACCCCCGGGACTAGCGGGAGGCGGCAGCACAGATACGCAGTATTTT. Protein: CASSLPPGLAGGGSTDTQYF. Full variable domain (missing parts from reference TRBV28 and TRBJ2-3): DVKVTQSSRYLVKRTGEKVFLECVQDMDHENMFWYRQDPGLGLRLIYFSYDVKMKEKGDIPEGYSVSREKKERFSLILESASTNQTSMYLCASSLPPGLAGGGSTDTQYFGPGTRLTVL.

CDR3 sequence reads: CASSPRTATYGYTF. As DNA, the CDR3 is TGTGCCAGCAGCCCGCGGACAGCGACCTATGGCTACACCTTC. The V and J genes are TRBV9 and TRBJ1-2; D perhaps matches TRBD1 (6 bases). Trimming pared 4 bases from V and 4 bases from J, leaving 14 bases between. This CDR3 is built from 14 residues. Germline CDR1 reads SGDLS; CDR2 reads YYNGEE. Drawing the rest from reference TRBV9 and TRBJ1-2, the complete variable domain is DSGVTQTPKHLITATGQRVTLRCSPRSGDLSVYWYQQSLDQGLQFLIQYYNGEERAKGNILERFSAQQFPDLHSELNLSSLELGDSALYFCASSPRTATYGYTFGSGTRLTVV.

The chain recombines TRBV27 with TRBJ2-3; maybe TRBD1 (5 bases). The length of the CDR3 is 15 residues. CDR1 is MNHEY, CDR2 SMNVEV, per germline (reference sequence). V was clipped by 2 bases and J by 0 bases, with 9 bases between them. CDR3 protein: CASSLSQGSTDTQYF. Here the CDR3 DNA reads TGTGCCAGCAGTTTAAGTCAGGGTAGCACAGATACGCAGTATTTT.

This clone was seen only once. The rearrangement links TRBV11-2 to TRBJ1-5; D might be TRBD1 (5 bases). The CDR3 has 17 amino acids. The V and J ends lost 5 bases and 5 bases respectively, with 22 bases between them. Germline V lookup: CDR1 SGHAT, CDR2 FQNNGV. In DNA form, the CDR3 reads TGTGCCAGCAGCCGGGGGAGTTGGGAAAACCGCGATCAGCCCCAGCATTTT. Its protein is CASSRGSWENRDQPQHF.

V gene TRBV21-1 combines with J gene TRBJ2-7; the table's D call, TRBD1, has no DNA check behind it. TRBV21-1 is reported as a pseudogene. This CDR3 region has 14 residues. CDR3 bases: TGTGCCAGCAGCAAGGGGGCAGGTGCCTACGAGCAGTACTTC. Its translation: CASSKGAGAYEQYF.

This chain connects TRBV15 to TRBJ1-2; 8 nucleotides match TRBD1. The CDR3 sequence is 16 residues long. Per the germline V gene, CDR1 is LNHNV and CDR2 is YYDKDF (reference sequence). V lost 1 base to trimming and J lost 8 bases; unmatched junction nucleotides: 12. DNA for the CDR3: TGTGCCACCAGCAGAGGCACAGGGGGTTCACAAGGCGGCTACACCTTC. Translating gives CATSRGTGGSQGGYTF.

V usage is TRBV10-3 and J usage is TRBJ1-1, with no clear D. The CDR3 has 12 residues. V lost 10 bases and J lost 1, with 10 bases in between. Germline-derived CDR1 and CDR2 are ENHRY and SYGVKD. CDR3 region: CATSPGNTEAFF. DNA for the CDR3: TGTGCCACCTCCCCGGGGAACACTGAAGCTTTCTTT.

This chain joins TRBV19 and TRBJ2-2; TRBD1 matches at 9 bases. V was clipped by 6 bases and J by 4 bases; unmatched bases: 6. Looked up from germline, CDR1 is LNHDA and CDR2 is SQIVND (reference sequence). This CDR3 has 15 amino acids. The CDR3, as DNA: TGTGCCAGTAGCACCGGGACAGGGCCCACCGGGGAGCTGTTTTTT. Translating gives CASSTGTGPTGELFF.